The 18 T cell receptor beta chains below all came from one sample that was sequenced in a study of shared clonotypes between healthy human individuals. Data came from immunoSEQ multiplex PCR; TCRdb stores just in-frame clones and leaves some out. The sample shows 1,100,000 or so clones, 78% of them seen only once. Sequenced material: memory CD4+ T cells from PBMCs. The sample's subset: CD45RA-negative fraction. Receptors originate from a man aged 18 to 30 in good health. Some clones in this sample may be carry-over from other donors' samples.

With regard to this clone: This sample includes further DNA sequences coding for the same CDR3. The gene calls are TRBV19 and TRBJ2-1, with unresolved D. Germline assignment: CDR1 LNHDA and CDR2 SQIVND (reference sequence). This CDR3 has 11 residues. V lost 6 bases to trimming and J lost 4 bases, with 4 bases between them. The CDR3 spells CASRRYNEQFF. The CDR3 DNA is TGTGCCAGTAGAAGATACAATGAGCAGTTCTTC.

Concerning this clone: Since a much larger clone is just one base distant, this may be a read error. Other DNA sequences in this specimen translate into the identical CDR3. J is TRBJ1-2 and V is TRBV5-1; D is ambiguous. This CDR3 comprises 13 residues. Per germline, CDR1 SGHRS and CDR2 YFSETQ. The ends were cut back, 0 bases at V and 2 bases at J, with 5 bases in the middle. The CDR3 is CASSLEPNYGYTF. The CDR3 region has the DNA TGCGCCAGCAGCTTGGAGCCAAACTATGGCTACACCTTC.

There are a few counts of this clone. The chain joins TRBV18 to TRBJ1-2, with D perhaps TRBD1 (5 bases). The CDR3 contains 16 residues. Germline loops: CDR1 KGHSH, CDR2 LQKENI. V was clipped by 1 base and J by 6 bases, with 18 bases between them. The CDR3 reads CASSPRKLGGRDGYTF. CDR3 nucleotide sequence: TGTGCCAGCTCACCACGGAAATTGGGGGGAAGGGATGGCTACACCTTC.

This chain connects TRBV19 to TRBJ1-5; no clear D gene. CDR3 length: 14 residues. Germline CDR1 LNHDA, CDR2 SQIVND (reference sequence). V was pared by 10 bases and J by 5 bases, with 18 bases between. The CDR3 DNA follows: TGTGCCACCAAACGGGCGGAGAGCGATCAGCCCCAGCATTTT. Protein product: CATKRAESDQPQHF. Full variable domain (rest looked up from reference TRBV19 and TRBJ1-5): DGGITQSPKYLFRKEGQNVTLSCEQNLNHDAMYWYRQDPGQGLRLIYYSQIVNDFQKGDIAEGYSVSREKKESFPLTVTSAQKNPTAFYLCATKRAESDQPQHFGDGTRLSIL.

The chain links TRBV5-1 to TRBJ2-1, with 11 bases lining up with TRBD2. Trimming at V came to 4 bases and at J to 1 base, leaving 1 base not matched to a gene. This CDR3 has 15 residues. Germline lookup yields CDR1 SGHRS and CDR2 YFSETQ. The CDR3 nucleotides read TGCGCCAGCAGCGGACTAGCGGGTTCCTACAATGAGCAGTTCTTC. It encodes CASSGLAGSYNEQFF.

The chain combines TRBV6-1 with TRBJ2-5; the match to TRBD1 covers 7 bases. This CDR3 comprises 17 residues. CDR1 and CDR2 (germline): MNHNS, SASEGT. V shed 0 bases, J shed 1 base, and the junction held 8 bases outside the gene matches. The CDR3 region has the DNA TGTGCCAGCAGTGAAGCGCCGAGGGGGCGCGTCCAAGAGACCCAGTACTTC. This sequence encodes CASSEAPRGRVQETQYF.

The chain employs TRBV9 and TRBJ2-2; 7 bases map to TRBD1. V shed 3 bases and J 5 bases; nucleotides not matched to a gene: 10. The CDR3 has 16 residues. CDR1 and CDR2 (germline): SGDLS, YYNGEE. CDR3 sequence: CASSGEGAQATGELFF. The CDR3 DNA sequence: TGTGCCAGCAGCGGAGAGGGGGCCCAGGCTACCGGGGAGCTGTTTTTT.

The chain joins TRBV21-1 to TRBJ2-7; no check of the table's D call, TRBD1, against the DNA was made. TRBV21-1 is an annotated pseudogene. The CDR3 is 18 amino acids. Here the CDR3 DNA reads TGTGCCAGCAGCAACCCAGTTCGGATGGACAGGGGTTCCTACGAGCAGTACTTC. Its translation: CASSNPVRMDRGSYEQYF.

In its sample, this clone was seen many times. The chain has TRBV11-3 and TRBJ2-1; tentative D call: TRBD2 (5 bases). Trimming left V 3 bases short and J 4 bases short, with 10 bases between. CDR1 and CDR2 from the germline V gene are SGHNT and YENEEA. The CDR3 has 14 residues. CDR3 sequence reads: CASSFRGFYNEQFF. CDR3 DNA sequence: TGTGCCAGCAGCTTTAGAGGGTTTTACAATGAGCAGTTCTTC. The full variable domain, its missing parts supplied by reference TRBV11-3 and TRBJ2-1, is EAGVVQSPRYKIIEKKQPVAFWCNPISGHNTLYWYLQNLGQGPELLIRYENEEAVDDSQLPKDRFSAERLKGVDSTLKIQPAELGDSAVYLCASSFRGFYNEQFFGPGTRLTVL.

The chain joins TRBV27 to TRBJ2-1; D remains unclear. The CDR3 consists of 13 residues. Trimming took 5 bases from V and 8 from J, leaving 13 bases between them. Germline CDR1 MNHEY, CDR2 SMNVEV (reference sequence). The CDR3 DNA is TGTGCCAGCAGTACCGTAGGTCGCGATGAGCAGTTCTTC. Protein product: CASSTVGRDEQFF.

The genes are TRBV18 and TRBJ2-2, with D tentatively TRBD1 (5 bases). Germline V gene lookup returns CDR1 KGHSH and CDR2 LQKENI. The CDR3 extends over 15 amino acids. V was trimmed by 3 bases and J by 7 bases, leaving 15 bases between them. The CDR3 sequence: CASSPQGSLVGELFF. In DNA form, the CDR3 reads TGTGCCAGCTCACCTCAGGGAAGTTTGGTCGGGGAGCTGTTTTTT.

CDR3: CASGLVLAGTSQETQYF. CDR3 in DNA: TGTGCTAGTGGTTTGGTACTAGCGGGGACGAGCCAAGAGACCCAGTACTTC. The chain joins TRBV12-5 to TRBJ2-5, with TRBD2 identical over 10 bases. Per germline, CDR1 LGHNT and CDR2 FRNRAP. V was clipped by 0 bases and J by 1 base; unmatched bases: 5. The CDR3 totals 17 residues.

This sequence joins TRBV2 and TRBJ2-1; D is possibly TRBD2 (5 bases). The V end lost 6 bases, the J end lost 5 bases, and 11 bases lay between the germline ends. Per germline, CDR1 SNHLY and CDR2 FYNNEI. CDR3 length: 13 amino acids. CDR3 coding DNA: TGTGCCAGCAGGGACTTTTCCCACAATGAGCAGTTCTTC. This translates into CASRDFSHNEQFF.

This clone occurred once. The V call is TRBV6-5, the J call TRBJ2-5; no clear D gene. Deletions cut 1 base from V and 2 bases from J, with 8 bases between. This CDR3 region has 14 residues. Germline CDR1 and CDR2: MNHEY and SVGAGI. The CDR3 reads CASSYFLSQETQYF. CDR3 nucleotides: TGTGCCAGCAGTTACTTCTTATCACAAGAGACCCAGTACTTC.

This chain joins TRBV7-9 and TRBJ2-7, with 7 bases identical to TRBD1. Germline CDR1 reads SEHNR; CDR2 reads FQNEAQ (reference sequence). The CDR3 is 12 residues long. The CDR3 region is CASSLEGAGMKV. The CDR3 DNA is TGTGCCAGCAGCCTCGAGGGGGCAGGGATGAAGGTC.

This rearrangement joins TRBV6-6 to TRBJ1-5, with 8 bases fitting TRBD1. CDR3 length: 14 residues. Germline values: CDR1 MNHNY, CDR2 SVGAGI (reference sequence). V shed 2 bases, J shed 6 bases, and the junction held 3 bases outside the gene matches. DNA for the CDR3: TGTGCCAGCAGTTACGCCGACAGGGGTCAGCCCCAGCATTTT. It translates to CASSYADRGQPQHF.

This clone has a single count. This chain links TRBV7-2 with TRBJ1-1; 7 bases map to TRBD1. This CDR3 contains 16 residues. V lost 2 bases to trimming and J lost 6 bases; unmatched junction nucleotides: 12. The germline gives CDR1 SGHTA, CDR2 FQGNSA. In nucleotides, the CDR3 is TGTGCCAGCAGCTTACAGGCAGGGGGGAGAAACGCTGAAGCTTTCTTT. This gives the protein CASSLQAGGRNAEAFF.

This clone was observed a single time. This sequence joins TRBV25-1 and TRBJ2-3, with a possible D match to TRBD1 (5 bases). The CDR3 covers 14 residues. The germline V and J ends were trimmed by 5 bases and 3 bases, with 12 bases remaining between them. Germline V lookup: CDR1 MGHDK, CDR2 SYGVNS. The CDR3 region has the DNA TGTGCCAGCAGTCTCCAGGGTAGGACAGATACGCAGTATTTT. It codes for CASSLQGRTDTQYF.